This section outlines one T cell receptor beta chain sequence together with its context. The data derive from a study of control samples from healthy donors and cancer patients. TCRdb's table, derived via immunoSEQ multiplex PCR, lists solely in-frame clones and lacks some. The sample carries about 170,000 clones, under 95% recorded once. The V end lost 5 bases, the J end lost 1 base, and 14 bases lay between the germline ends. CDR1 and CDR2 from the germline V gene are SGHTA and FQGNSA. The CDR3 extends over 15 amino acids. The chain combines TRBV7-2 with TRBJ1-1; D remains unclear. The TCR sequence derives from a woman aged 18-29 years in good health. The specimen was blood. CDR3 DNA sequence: TGTGCCAGCAGCACCCTGACACCACGGAACACTGAAGCTTTCTTT. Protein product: CASSTLTPRNTEAFF. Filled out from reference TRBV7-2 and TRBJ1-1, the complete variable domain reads GAGVSQSPSNKVTEKGKDVELRCDPISGHTALYWYRQSLGQGLEFLIYFQGNSAPDKSGLPSDRFSAERTGGSVSTLTIQRTQQEDSAVYLCASSTLTPRNTEAFFGQGTRLTVV.